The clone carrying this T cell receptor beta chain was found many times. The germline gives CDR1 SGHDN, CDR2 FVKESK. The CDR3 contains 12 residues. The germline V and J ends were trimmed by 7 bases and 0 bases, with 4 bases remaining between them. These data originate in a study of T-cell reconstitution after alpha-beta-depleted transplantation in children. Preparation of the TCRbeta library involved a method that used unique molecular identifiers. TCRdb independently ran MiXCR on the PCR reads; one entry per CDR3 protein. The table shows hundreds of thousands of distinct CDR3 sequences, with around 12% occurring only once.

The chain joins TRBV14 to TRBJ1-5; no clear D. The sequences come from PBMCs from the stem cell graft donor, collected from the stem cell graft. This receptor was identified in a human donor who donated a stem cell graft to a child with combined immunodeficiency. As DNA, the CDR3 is TGTGCCAGCACCGGTAGCAATCAGCCCCAGCATTTT. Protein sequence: CASTGSNQPQHF.